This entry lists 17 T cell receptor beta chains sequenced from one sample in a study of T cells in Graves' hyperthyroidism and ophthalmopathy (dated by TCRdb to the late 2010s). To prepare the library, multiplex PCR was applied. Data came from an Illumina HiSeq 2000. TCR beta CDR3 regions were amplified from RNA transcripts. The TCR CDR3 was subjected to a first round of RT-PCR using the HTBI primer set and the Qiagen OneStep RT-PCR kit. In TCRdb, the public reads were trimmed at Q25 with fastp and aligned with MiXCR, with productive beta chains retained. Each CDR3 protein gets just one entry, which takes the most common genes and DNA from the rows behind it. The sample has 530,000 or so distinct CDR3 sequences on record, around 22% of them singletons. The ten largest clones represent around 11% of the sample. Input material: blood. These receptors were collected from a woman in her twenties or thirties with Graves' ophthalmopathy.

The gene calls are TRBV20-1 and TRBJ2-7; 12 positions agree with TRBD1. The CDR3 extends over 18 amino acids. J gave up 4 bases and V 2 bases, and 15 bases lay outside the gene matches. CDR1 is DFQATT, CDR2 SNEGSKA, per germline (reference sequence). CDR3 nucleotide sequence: TGCAGTGCTAGAATAGCGTTGCCGGGACAGGGGGCAGAGTACGAGCAGTACTTC. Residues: CSARIALPGQGAEYEQYF.

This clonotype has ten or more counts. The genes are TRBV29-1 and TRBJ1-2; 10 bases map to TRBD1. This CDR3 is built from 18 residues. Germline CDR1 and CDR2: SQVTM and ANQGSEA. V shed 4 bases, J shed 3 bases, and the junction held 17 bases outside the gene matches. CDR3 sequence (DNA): TGCAGCGTTGGGGCCCCCCGCAAGACAGGGGGCGCCCACTATGGCTACACCTTC. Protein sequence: CSVGAPRKTGGAHYGYTF.

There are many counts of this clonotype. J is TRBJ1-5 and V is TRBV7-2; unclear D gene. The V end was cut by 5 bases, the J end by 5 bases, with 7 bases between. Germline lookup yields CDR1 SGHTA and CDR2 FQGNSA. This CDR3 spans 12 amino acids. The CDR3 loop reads CASSPPDQPQHF. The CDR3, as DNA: TGTGCCAGCAGCCCCCCGGATCAGCCCCAGCATTTT.

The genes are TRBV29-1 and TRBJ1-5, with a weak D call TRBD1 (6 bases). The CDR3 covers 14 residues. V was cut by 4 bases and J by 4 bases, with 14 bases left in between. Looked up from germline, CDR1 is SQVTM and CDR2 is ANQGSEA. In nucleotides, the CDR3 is TGCAGCGTTGTTGAACAGGGTGGGAATCAGCCCCAGCATTTT. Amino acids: CSVVEQGGNQPQHF.

CDR3 loop: CASSPIRDRVDEQYF. The CDR3 nucleotides are TGTGCCAGCAGCCCTATCCGGGACAGGGTGGATGAGCAGTACTTC. The chain is built from TRBV27 and TRBJ2-7; 9 bases are shared with TRBD1. The CDR3 loop spans 15 amino acids. V trimming: 6 bases; J trimming: 7 bases; junction bases outside the gene matches: 13. From germline, CDR1 is MNHEY and CDR2 SMNVEV (reference sequence).

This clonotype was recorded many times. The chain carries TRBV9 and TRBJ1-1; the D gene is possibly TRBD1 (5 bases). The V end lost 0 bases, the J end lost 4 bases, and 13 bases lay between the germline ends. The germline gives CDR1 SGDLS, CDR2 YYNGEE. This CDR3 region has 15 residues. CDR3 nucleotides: TGTGCCAGCAGCGTAGCTGGGAGGGGCCCCACTGAAGCTTTCTTT. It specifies CASSVAGRGPTEAFF.

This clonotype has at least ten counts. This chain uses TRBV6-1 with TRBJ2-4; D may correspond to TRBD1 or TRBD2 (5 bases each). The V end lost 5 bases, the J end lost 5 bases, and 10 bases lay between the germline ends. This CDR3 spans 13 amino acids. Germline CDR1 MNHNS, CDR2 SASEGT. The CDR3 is CASSRDVENIQYF. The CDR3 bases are TGTGCCAGCAGTCGGGACGTTGAAAACATTCAGTACTTC.

Here the CDR3 DNA reads TGTGCCAGCAGTGACTGGTCGGAATTGGGCTCCTACGAGCAGTACTTC. Protein: CASSDWSELGSYEQYF. V usage is TRBV6-4 and J usage is TRBJ2-7; D is ambiguous. Germline CDR1 and CDR2: MRHNA and SNTAGT. The CDR3 spans 16 residues. V shed 1 base and J shed 0 bases, with 13 bases lying between them.

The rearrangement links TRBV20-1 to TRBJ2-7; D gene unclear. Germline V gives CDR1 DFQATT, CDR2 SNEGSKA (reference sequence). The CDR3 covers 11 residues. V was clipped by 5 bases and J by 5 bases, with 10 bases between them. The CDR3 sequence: CSAETQHEQYF. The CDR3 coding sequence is TGCAGTGCTGAAACTCAACACGAGCAGTACTTC.

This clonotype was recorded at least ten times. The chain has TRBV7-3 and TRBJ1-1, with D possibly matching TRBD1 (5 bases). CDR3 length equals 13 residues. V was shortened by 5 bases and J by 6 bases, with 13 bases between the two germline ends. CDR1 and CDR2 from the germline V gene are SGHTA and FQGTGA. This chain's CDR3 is CASSPGASAEAFF. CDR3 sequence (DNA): TGTGCCAGCAGCCCCGGGGCTTCGGCTGAAGCTTTCTTT.

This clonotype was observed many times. The CDR3 spells CASTSTGDPSYGYTF. The CDR3 DNA reads as TGTGCCAGTACCTCAACAGGGGACCCTTCCTATGGCTACACCTTC. The chain combines TRBV19 with TRBJ1-2; 7 nucleotides agree with TRBD1. Looked up from germline, CDR1 is LNHDA and CDR2 is SQIVND (reference sequence). V lost 7 bases to trimming and J lost 4 bases; unmatched junction nucleotides: 12. The CDR3 consists of 15 residues.

CDR3 loop: CSSTGTEVTEAFF. The CDR3 region has the DNA TGCAGTTCGACAGGGACGGAGGTCACTGAAGCTTTCTTT. The chain employs TRBV20-1 and TRBJ1-1; 7 bases are a match to TRBD1. From germline, CDR1 is DFQATT and CDR2 SNEGSKA (reference sequence). V dropped 8 bases and J dropped 4; count of bases not matched to a gene: 10. This CDR3 region has 13 residues.

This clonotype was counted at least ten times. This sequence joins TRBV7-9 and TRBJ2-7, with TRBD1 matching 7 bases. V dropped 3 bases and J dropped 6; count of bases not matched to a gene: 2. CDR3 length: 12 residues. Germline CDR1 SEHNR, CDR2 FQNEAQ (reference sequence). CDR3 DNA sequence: TGTGCCAGCAGCTTGGGACAGCGCGAGCAGTACTTC. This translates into CASSLGQREQYF. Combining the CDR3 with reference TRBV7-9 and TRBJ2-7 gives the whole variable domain DTGVSQNPRHKITKRGQNVTFRCDPISEHNRLYWYRQTLGQGPEFLTYFQNEAQLEKSRLLSDRFSAERPKGSFSTLEIQRTEQGDSAMYLCASSLGQREQYFGPGTRLTVT.

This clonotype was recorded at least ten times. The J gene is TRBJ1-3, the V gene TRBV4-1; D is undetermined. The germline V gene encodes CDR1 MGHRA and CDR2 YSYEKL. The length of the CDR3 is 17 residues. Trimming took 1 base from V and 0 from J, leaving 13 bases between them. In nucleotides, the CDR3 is TGCGCCAGCAGCCAAGGATACATCTCTACCTCTGGAAACACCATATATTTT. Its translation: CASSQGYISTSGNTIYF.

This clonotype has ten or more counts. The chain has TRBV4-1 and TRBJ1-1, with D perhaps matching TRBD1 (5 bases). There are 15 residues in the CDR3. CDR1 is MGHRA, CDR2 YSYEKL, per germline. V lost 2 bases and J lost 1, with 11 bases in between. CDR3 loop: CASSQRGGTNTEAFF. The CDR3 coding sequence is TGCGCCAGCAGCCAACGGGGGGGAACGAACACTGAAGCTTTCTTT.

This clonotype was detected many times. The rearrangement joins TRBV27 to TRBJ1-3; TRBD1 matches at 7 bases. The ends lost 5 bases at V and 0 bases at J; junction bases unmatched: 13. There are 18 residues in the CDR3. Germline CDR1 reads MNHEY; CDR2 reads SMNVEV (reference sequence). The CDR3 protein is CASSPEKGATHSGNTIYF. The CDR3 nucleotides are TGTGCCAGCAGTCCCGAGAAGGGGGCTACGCACTCTGGAAACACCATATATTTT.

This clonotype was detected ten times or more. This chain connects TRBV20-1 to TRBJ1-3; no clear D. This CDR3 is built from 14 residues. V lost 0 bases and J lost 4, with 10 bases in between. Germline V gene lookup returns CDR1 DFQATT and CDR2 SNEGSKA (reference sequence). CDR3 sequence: CSARDSEGGNTIYF. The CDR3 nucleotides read TGCAGTGCTAGAGATAGCGAGGGAGGAAACACCATATATTTT.